Presented here are 22 T cell receptor beta chains from one specimen sequenced in a study of technical replicates of blood from a handful of donors. The method was immunoSEQ multiplex PCR; TCRdb's version includes in-frame clones alone and lacks a portion of them. In the table there are 60,000 to 75,000 clones, less than 98% of which are singletons. The specimen sequenced was T cells isolated from PBMCs. The receptors were sampled from a human donor in good health.

This clone appeared a single time. The rearrangement links TRBV6-1 to TRBJ1-2, with unresolved D. CDR3 size: 11 residues. Germline CDR1 and CDR2: MNHNS and SASEGT. The V end lost 0 bases, the J end lost 8 bases, and 4 bases lay between the germline ends. The CDR3 reads CASSEARGYTF. The DNA for the CDR3 is TGTGCCAGCAGTGAAGCGCGGGGCTACACCTTC.

The chain is built from TRBV11-2 and TRBJ2-1; 10 bases are a match to TRBD2. The CDR3 extends over 16 amino acids. CDR1 and CDR2 from the germline V gene are SGHAT and FQNNGV. V was clipped by 6 bases and J by 7 bases; unmatched bases: 12. CDR3 in DNA: TGTGCCAGCAGTTTCCCGAGGGCTAGCGGGAGAAATGAGCAGTTCTTC. Protein: CASSFPRASGRNEQFF.

The chain is built from TRBV5-1 and TRBJ2-7; TRBD2 matches 12 bases. The germline V gene has CDR1 SGHRS and CDR2 YFSETQ. The CDR3 sequence is 15 residues long. J was trimmed by 0 bases and V by 4 bases; bases with no gene match: 2. In DNA, the CDR3 is TGCGCCAGCAGCCAGACTAGCGGGAGCTCCTACGAGCAGTACTTC. This translates into CASSQTSGSSYEQYF.

CDR3 nucleotides: TGTGCCAGCAGAAAGACAGGGGAGCTTCGTGGCTACACCTTC. Its protein is CASRKTGELRGYTF. This chain joins TRBV7-9 and TRBJ1-2; the match to TRBD1 covers 8 bases. The CDR3 is made up of 14 amino acids. CDR1 and CDR2 from the germline V gene are SEHNR and FQNEAQ (reference sequence). The trim removed 6 bases at V and 7 bases at J, leaving 10 bases unmatched.

The rearrangement links TRBV30 to TRBJ2-5, with 7 bases that match TRBD1. The CDR3 runs to 12 residues. Unmatched junction bases numbered 5, after V lost 5 bases and J lost 5 bases. Germline V gene data show CDR1 as GTSNPN and CDR2 as SVGIG (reference sequence). This CDR3 is CAWDRARETQYF. The DNA for the CDR3 is TGTGCCTGGGACAGGGCCAGGGAGACCCAGTACTTC.

The V and J genes are TRBV9 and TRBJ2-7; possible D gene TRBD2, 6 bases. V lost 3 bases, J lost 2 bases, and 12 bases lay in between. The CDR3 is 14 residues long. The germline V gene has CDR1 SGDLS and CDR2 YYNGEE. The CDR3 DNA follows: TGTGCCAGCAGCGGCCGGGACTCACCCTACGAGCAGTACTTC. This encodes CASSGRDSPYEQYF.

The rearrangement joins TRBV9 to TRBJ1-5; D might be TRBD1 (6 bases). The CDR3 is made up of 14 amino acids. Trimming removed 0 bases at V and 7 bases at J, with 11 bases between. Germline V lookup: CDR1 SGDLS, CDR2 YYNGEE. DNA for the CDR3: TGTGCCAGCAGCGTAGGTACCAGGGGCCAGCCCCAGCATTTT. It encodes CASSVGTRGQPQHF.

V gene TRBV28 combines with J gene TRBJ2-5; perhaps TRBD2 as D (5 bases). The CDR3 extends over 12 amino acids. V was trimmed by 5 bases and J by 7 bases, leaving 11 bases between them. Germline values: CDR1 MDHEN, CDR2 SYDVKM. CDR3 in amino acids: CASSPPEGTQYF. Here the CDR3 DNA reads TGTGCCAGCAGTCCCCCTGAGGGGACCCAGTACTTC.

The J gene is TRBJ2-3, the V gene TRBV4-1; the D gene is possibly TRBD2 (6 bases). CDR1 MGHRA and CDR2 YSYEKL come from the germline V gene. V gave up 5 bases and J gave up 6 bases, with 12 bases separating them. CDR3 length: 13 residues. CDR3 sequence (DNA): TGCGCCAGCAGCAGTACGGGAGTTGATACGCAGTATTTT. This sequence encodes CASSSTGVDTQYF.

V gene TRBV5-4 combines with J gene TRBJ1-2, with 8 bases fitting TRBD1. V dropped 7 bases and J dropped 3; count of bases not matched to a gene: 8. The CDR3 has 14 amino acids. The V gene's germline CDR1 is SGHNT and CDR2 YYREEE (reference sequence). The CDR3 spells CASGAGQGYYGYTF. As DNA, the CDR3 is TGTGCCAGCGGTGCAGGACAGGGCTACTATGGCTACACCTTC.

Concerning this clone: At one of its ends the junction is not consistent with the germline gene, which may arise from a read error. The rearrangement joins TRBV4-2 to TRBJ2-1; 8 bases line up with TRBD2. The CDR3 length is 16 residues. Germline values: CDR1 LGHNA, CDR2 YNFKEQ. For the CDR3, the DNA is TGTGCCAGCAACCAAAAATCGGGAGGGGCTGACAATGAGCAGTTCTTC. Translated: CASNQKSGGADNEQFF.

The V gene is TRBV10-3, the J gene TRBJ2-5; 12 bases are a match to TRBD2. V gave up 4 bases and J gave up 5 bases; unmatched junction bases: 5. The CDR3 sequence is 15 residues long. The V gene's germline CDR1 is ENHRY and CDR2 SYGVKD. The CDR3 is CAISGTSGERETQYF. CDR3 nucleotide sequence: TGTGCCATCAGTGGGACTAGCGGGGAGAGGGAGACCCAGTACTTC.

V is TRBV9 and J is TRBJ1-5, with D perhaps TRBD1 (5 bases). The V end lost 0 bases, the J end lost 1 base, and 8 bases lay between the germline ends. Germline V CDR1 and CDR2: SGDLS, YYNGEE. CDR3 length equals 15 residues. CDR3 region: CASSVEDSSNQPQHF. CDR3 nucleotides: TGTGCCAGCAGCGTAGAAGACAGCAGCAATCAGCCCCAGCATTTT.

The chain recombines TRBV27 with TRBJ1-1; 7 bases are a match to TRBD1. The CDR3 has 13 residues. V trimming: 6 bases; J trimming: 5 bases; junction bases outside the gene matches: 6. Germline lookup yields CDR1 MNHEY and CDR2 SMNVEV (reference sequence). CDR3 amino acids: CASSRTGGTEAFF. The CDR3, as DNA: TGTGCCAGCAGCCGGACAGGAGGTACTGAAGCTTTCTTT.

V gene TRBV11-3 combines with J gene TRBJ2-7; D might be TRBD2 (6 bases). This CDR3 is 13 amino acids long. Germline V gene lookup returns CDR1 SGHNT and CDR2 YENEEA. Trimming shortened V by 0 bases and J by 7 bases, and 10 bases separated the two germline ends. The CDR3 spells CASSLDGRGEQYF. The DNA for the CDR3 is TGTGCCAGCAGCTTAGACGGGAGAGGGGAGCAGTACTTC.

V and J are TRBV27 and TRBJ1-2, with 7 bases lining up with TRBD1. Germline assignment: CDR1 MNHEY and CDR2 SMNVEV (reference sequence). V lost 0 bases, J lost 8 bases, and 6 bases stayed unmatched. CDR3 length: 14 amino acids. CDR3 protein: CASSLSGGQRGYTF. The CDR3 DNA is TGTGCCAGCAGTTTATCCGGGGGACAGCGGGGCTACACCTTC.

This clone was observed once. CDR3 amino acids: CASSVGEFVDTQYF. The CDR3 DNA reads TGTGCCAGCAGCGTCGGTGAATTTGTAGATACGCAGTATTTT. The rearrangement joins TRBV7-8 to TRBJ2-3; D not resolved. From germline, CDR1 is SGHVS and CDR2 FQNEAQ. This CDR3 is built from 14 residues. Deletions cut 5 bases from V and 5 bases from J, with 14 bases between.

The chain recombines TRBV2 with TRBJ2-7; tentatively, D is TRBD2 (7 bases). Per germline, CDR1 SNHLY and CDR2 FYNNEI. This CDR3 comprises 13 residues. V lost 11 bases and J lost 0, with 14 bases in between. CDR3 in DNA: TGTGCCTACGGAGGGGGGGACTCCTACGAGCAGTACTTC. The encoded protein is CAYGGGDSYEQYF.

The genes are TRBV30 and TRBJ1-1; 7 bases agree with TRBD1. Germline-derived CDR1 and CDR2 are GTSNPN and SVGIG (reference sequence). J gave up 0 bases and V 5 bases, and 3 bases lay outside the gene matches. The CDR3 contains 13 residues. The CDR3 spells CAWGQDMNTEAFF. The DNA for the CDR3 is TGTGCCTGGGGACAGGATATGAACACTGAAGCTTTCTTT. The full variable domain, its missing parts supplied by reference TRBV30 and TRBJ1-1, is SQTIHQWPATLVQPVGSPLSLECTVEGTSNPNLYWYRQAAGRGLQLLFYSVGIGQISSEVPQNLSASRPQDRQFILSSKKLLLSDSGFYLCAWGQDMNTEAFFGQGTRLTVV.

The chain carries TRBV5-6 and TRBJ2-6; 9 bases agree with TRBD1. The trim removed 0 bases at V and 0 bases at J, leaving 4 bases unmatched. This CDR3 is 18 amino acids long. Per germline, CDR1 SGHDT and CDR2 YYEEEE. The CDR3 DNA follows: TGTGCCAGCAGCTTGGCTGGGACAGGGCTCTCTGGGGCCAACGTCCTGACTTTC. This sequence encodes CASSLAGTGLSGANVLTF.

The V and J genes are TRBV19 and TRBJ2-1; TRBD2 aligns across 10 bases. V lost 1 base and J lost 8; bases outside the gene matches: 5. The CDR3 is 15 residues long. Germline V gene data show CDR1 as LNHDA and CDR2 as SQIVND (reference sequence). CDR3 nucleotide sequence: TGTGCCAGTAGTATAGGAGCGGGAGGGCGCGATGAGCAGTTCTTC. Protein: CASSIGAGGRDEQFF.

The chain uses TRBV10-3 and TRBJ2-7; 10 bases are shared with TRBD1. CDR3 length: 15 residues. The V gene's germline CDR1 is ENHRY and CDR2 SYGVKD. Trimming took 6 bases from V and 6 from J; bases not matched to a gene: 11. CDR3 nucleotides: TGTGCCATCAGCACATCCGGGGACAGGGGCTCCGAGCAGTACTTC. Amino acids: CAISTSGDRGSEQYF.